This entry is about one T cell receptor (beta chain). Original data processing: The assay estimated nucleated cells by amplifying reference gene primers. Measured with immunoSEQ multiplex PCR; TCRdb has only the in-frame clones, and not every one. V and J calls and clone size are copied from that table; D and trimming were computed from the DNA. The table records about 300,000 clones, 70% to 90% of them present only once. This entry belongs to a study of blood T cell repertoires in COVID-19. On the study more broadly: The United States, Italy and Spain supplied acute and convalescent COVID-19 samples.

Sequenced material: peripheral blood. This TCR was recovered from a man aged 18 to 30 who had recovered from COVID-19.

CDR3 sequence reads: CASSDLRTSLGGNQPQHF. CDR3 in DNA: TGTGCCAGCAGCGATCTCCGGACTTCTCTCGGCGGCAATCAGCCCCAGCATTTT. The genes are TRBV5-8 and TRBJ1-5, with D uncertain. This CDR3 is 18 amino acids long. Germline values: CDR1 SGHTS, CDR2 YDEGEE. V lost 4 bases, J lost 2 bases, and 22 bases lay in between.